This entry lists 29 T cell receptor beta chains sequenced from one sample in a study of cytomegalovirus exposure and HLA in healthy donors (dated by TCRdb to 2016 to 2017). The library relied on the immunoSEQ multiplex PCR assay. For the multiplex PCR, a mixture combining 60 forward primers for TCR Vbeta segments and 13 reverse primers for TCR Jbeta segments was used. TCRdb took this table from immuneACCESS and kept in-frame rearrangements with V and J called. Such tables lack part of the clones; where checked against another copy, unresolved V genes explain under half of the gap, and the rest is unexplained. The sample has approximately 140,000 clones on record, 55% to 75% of them singletons. Around 7.1% of the sample is held by the ten biggest clonotypes. The specimen sequenced was PBMCs. The receptor set was obtained from a woman aged 55-70 years in good health and CMV-seropositive.

The J gene is TRBJ2-1, the V gene TRBV19; maybe TRBD2 (6 bases). CDR1 LNHDA and CDR2 SQIVND come from the germline V gene (reference sequence). The V gene lost 0 bases and the J gene lost 15 bases, with 15 bases spanning the gap. This CDR3 is 13 amino acids long. Written as DNA, the CDR3 is TGTGCCAGTAGTATAGATCTAGGGACGGAGGGGTTCTTC. Translating gives CASSIDLGTEGFF.

The chain couples TRBV7-8 to TRBJ2-5; D might be TRBD1 (6 bases). V lost 2 bases to trimming and J lost 2 bases, with 12 bases between them. Germline CDR1 and CDR2: SGHVS and FQNEAQ. The CDR3 has 15 amino acids. This CDR3 is CASSLIGRGQETQYF. DNA of the CDR3: TGTGCCAGCAGCTTAATCGGCAGGGGACAAGAGACCCAGTACTTC.

J is TRBJ2-5 and V is TRBV19; D is perhaps TRBD1 (5 bases). The CDR3 has 13 residues. Germline assignment: CDR1 LNHDA and CDR2 SQIVND (reference sequence). V was trimmed by 6 bases and J by 2 bases, leaving 10 bases between them. The CDR3 DNA reads as TGTGCCAGTAGCAGGCCAGGGCAAGAGACCCAGTACTTC. Protein sequence: CASSRPGQETQYF.

V and J are TRBV7-6 and TRBJ2-7; the D gene is possibly TRBD2 (6 bases). With 1 base removed from V and 0 bases from J, the gap between germline ends came to 10 bases. CDR3 size: 15 residues. Per germline, CDR1 SGHVS and CDR2 FNYEAQ. The CDR3: CASSLGGTYSYEQYF. The DNA of the CDR3 is TGTGCCAGCAGCTTAGGGGGGACTTACTCCTACGAGCAGTACTTC. The complete variable domain, with remaining parts taken from reference TRBV7-6 and TRBJ2-7, reads GAGVSQSPRYKVTKRGQDVALRCDPISGHVSLYWYRQALGQGPEFLTYFNYEAQQDKSGLPNDRFSAERPEGSISTLTIQRTEQRDSAMYRCASSLGGTYSYEQYFGPGTRLTVT.

The chain recombines TRBV9 with TRBJ1-2; the D gene is possibly TRBD1 (6 bases). Trimming pared 3 bases from V and 8 bases from J, leaving 17 bases between. The CDR3 is 14 residues long. Per germline, CDR1 SGDLS and CDR2 YYNGEE. The CDR3 nucleotides read TGTGCCAGCAGCGCTACCAGGGGTTCCTTGGGCTACACCTTC. Translation gives CASSATRGSLGYTF.

This clone was seen only a few times. The CDR3 bases are TGTGCCAGCAATACAGGGGGCTATGGCTACACCTTC. This sequence encodes CASNTGGYGYTF. The genes are TRBV28 and TRBJ1-2; TRBD1 matches 8 bases. The CDR3 covers 12 residues. Germline V gene data show CDR1 as MDHEN and CDR2 as SYDVKM. Losses at the gene ends were 7 bases for V and 4 bases for J; bases not matched to a gene: 2.

This clone showed up just a few times. The CDR3 spells CASSAFRQGGEKLFF. Here the CDR3 DNA reads TGTGCCAGCAGTGCCTTTCGACAGGGTGGTGAAAAACTGTTTTTT. V is TRBV6-1 and J is TRBJ1-4, with TRBD1 matching 7 bases. The CDR3 loop spans 15 amino acids. Trimming at V came to 4 bases and at J to 7 bases, leaving 9 bases not matched to a gene. CDR1 and CDR2 (germline): MNHNS, SASEGT.

This chain connects TRBV2 to TRBJ1-5; perhaps TRBD1 as D (5 bases). The CDR3 length is 13 residues. V lost 6 bases and J lost 5, with 11 bases in between. Germline CDR1 is SNHLY and CDR2 is FYNNEI. The chain's CDR3 is CASRWGVDQPQHF. In DNA form, the CDR3 reads TGTGCCAGCAGGTGGGGGGTTGATCAGCCCCAGCATTTT.

The chain carries TRBV11-3 and TRBJ2-7; 10 bases fit TRBD1. This CDR3 has 15 amino acids. The V gene's germline CDR1 is SGHNT and CDR2 YENEEA. The V and J ends lost 5 bases and 4 bases, in that order; junction bases with no gene match: 8. DNA of the CDR3: TGTGCCAGCAGCAAAGGACAGGGGGAAGCGTACGAGCAGTACTTC. This gives the protein CASSKGQGEAYEQYF.

This chain links TRBV2 with TRBJ2-3, with 7 bases lining up with TRBD2. The CDR3 is 16 residues long. V shed 3 bases, J shed 2 bases, and the junction held 8 bases outside the gene matches. The germline V gene encodes CDR1 SNHLY and CDR2 FYNNEI. The CDR3 is CASSEGVGTTTDTQYF. CDR3 DNA: TGTGCCAGCAGTGAGGGAGTGGGGACTACCACAGATACGCAGTATTTT.

V gene TRBV29-1 combines with J gene TRBJ1-1; 10 bases match TRBD1. Unmatched junction bases numbered 3, after V lost 4 bases and J lost 4 bases. Germline V gives CDR1 SQVTM, CDR2 ANQGSEA. The CDR3 runs 13 residues. CDR3 protein: CSVGTGGVTEAFF. DNA of the CDR3: TGCAGCGTTGGGACAGGGGGTGTCACTGAAGCTTTCTTT.

The chain carries TRBV18 and TRBJ2-5; TRBD1 might be the D (5 bases). The V gene lost 3 bases and the J gene lost 10 bases, with 12 bases spanning the gap. The CDR3 is 12 residues long. Germline CDR1 is KGHSH and CDR2 is LQKENI. The CDR3 spells CASSPGQGGQYF. For the CDR3, the DNA is TGTGCCAGCTCACCCGGGCAGGGTGGCCAGTACTTC.

This rearrangement joins TRBV29-1 to TRBJ1-2; possibly TRBD1 for D (5 bases). CDR1 and CDR2 from the germline V gene are SQVTM and ANQGSEA. Trimming took off 7 bases at V and 3 bases at J, with 12 bases between the two ends. CDR3 length: 12 residues. The CDR3: CSARDSDYGYTF. The CDR3 DNA follows: TGCAGCGCTAGAGACAGCGACTATGGCTACACCTTC.

The chain joins TRBV5-1 to TRBJ2-1; tentative D call: TRBD1 (7 bases). The V end was cut by 3 bases, the J end by 7 bases, with 17 bases between. CDR3 length equals 15 residues. CDR1 and CDR2 (germline): SGHRS, YFSETQ. CDR3 DNA: TGCGCCAGCAGCTCTGGCTGGCAGGGGGGAAATGAGCAGTTCTTC. Its translation: CASSSGWQGGNEQFF.

V and J are TRBV7-9 and TRBJ2-4, with 10 bases aligning to TRBD1. CDR3 length: 12 residues. CDR1 and CDR2 from the germline V gene are SEHNR and FQNEAQ (reference sequence). Trimming removed 1 base from V and 16 bases from J; junction bases left unmatched: 4. CDR3 sequence: CASSLEDRGFYF. Written as DNA, the CDR3 is TGTGCCAGCAGCTTAGAGGACAGGGGGTTTTACTTC.

In this sample, this clone turned up once. V gene TRBV7-9 combines with J gene TRBJ2-1, with D perhaps matching TRBD2 (6 bases). V was trimmed by 6 bases and J by 6 bases, leaving 18 bases between them. This CDR3 contains 15 residues. Germline loops: CDR1 SEHNR, CDR2 FQNEAQ (reference sequence). CDR3 nucleotides: TGTGCCAGCAGTCCTCGTGGGGGGTCACCCAATGAGCAGTTCTTC. It encodes CASSPRGGSPNEQFF.

The rearrangement joins TRBV30 to TRBJ1-1; 7 nucleotides match TRBD1. CDR3 length: 13 amino acids. Germline CDR1 GTSNPN, CDR2 SVGIG (reference sequence). With 4 bases clipped from V and 7 bases from J, the junction kept 9 bases outside the gene matches. The CDR3 loop is CAWNPGQQIEAFF. The CDR3 coding sequence is TGTGCCTGGAATCCGGGACAGCAGATTGAAGCTTTCTTT. Filled out from reference TRBV30 and TRBJ1-1, the complete variable domain reads SQTIHQWPATLVQPVGSPLSLECTVEGTSNPNLYWYRQAAGRGLQLLFYSVGIGQISSEVPQNLSASRPQDRQFILSSKKLLLSDSGFYLCAWNPGQQIEAFFGQGTRLTVV.

CDR3 residues: CASSQALAIRTDTQYF. CDR3 DNA: TGCGCCAGCAGCCAGGCACTAGCGATCCGCACAGATACGCAGTATTTT. V and J are TRBV4-1 and TRBJ2-3; 7 bases are shared with TRBD2. After removal of 3 bases from V and 1 base from J, the junction contained 7 bases not matched to a gene. The CDR3 length is 16 residues. The germline V gene has CDR1 MGHRA and CDR2 YSYEKL.

The chain is built from TRBV5-5 and TRBJ1-1; no clear D gene. This CDR3 region has 12 residues. Germline lookup yields CDR1 SGHKS and CDR2 YYEKEE (reference sequence). Trimming shortened V by 4 bases and J by 5 bases, and 9 bases separated the two germline ends. CDR3 DNA: TGTGCCAGCAGCCGTCTCGGTACTGAAGCTTTCTTT. It yields the protein CASSRLGTEAFF.

The chain combines TRBV2 with TRBJ2-3; D may be TRBD2 (5 bases). The germline V gene has CDR1 SNHLY and CDR2 FYNNEI. There are 13 residues in the CDR3. Trimming shortened V by 6 bases and J by 0 bases, and 7 bases separated the two germline ends. The CDR3 sequence: CASRGGSTDTQYF. The CDR3 DNA is TGTGCCAGCAGAGGCGGGAGCACAGATACGCAGTATTTT.

In its sample, this clone was seen a few times. The J gene is TRBJ1-2, the V gene TRBV2, with D tentatively TRBD1 (5 bases). This CDR3 has 12 amino acids. Trimming took 7 bases from V and 2 from J, leaving 8 bases between them. Germline values: CDR1 SNHLY, CDR2 FYNNEI. Here the CDR3 DNA reads TGTGCCAGCATGGACAAAAACTATGGCTACACCTTC. It is translated as CASMDKNYGYTF.

This clone occurred once. The J gene is TRBJ2-3, the V gene TRBV11-2, with D tentatively TRBD1 (5 bases). Germline assignment: CDR1 SGHAT and CDR2 FQNNGV. CDR3 size: 13 residues. V was trimmed by 5 bases and J by 4 bases, leaving 10 bases between them. The CDR3 DNA follows: TGTGCCAGCAGCCACCAGGGTGCAGATACGCAGTATTTT. The encoded protein is CASSHQGADTQYF.

Only one count was recorded for this clone. In DNA, the CDR3 is TGTGCCTGGAACCCGGGGAACTACGAGCAGTACTTC. Its translation: CAWNPGNYEQYF. The V gene is TRBV30, the J gene TRBJ2-5; D possibly corresponds to TRBD2 (5 bases). The J call may be faulty, since TRBJ2-7 better matches the DNA end. The germline V gene encodes CDR1 GTSNPN and CDR2 SVGIG (reference sequence). The CDR3 sequence is 12 residues long.

In its sample, this clone was seen a few times. V and J are TRBV7-2 and TRBJ1-5; D is unresolved. Trimming removed 5 bases at V and 3 bases at J, with 8 bases between. Germline V gives CDR1 SGHTA, CDR2 FQGNSA. The CDR3 runs to 13 residues. Here the CDR3 reads CASSPRDNQPQHF. The CDR3 DNA reads as TGTGCCAGCAGCCCACGGGACAATCAGCCCCAGCATTTT.

The chain links TRBV9 to TRBJ1-6; no firm D call. From germline, CDR1 is SGDLS and CDR2 YYNGEE. This CDR3 is built from 15 residues. Trimming left V 1 base short and J 4 bases short, with 9 bases between. In DNA form, the CDR3 reads TGTGCCAGCAGCGTATCGGGGAAGTATAATTCACCCCTCCACTTT. It yields the protein CASSVSGKYNSPLHF. Using reference TRBV9 and TRBJ1-6 for the parts outside the CDR3, the full variable domain is DSGVTQTPKHLITATGQRVTLRCSPRSGDLSVYWYQQSLDQGLQFLIQYYNGEERAKGNILERFSAQQFPDLHSELNLSSLELGDSALYFCASSVSGKYNSPLHFGNGTRLTVT.

The rearrangement uses TRBV10-3 and TRBJ2-7, with D perhaps matching TRBD2 (6 bases). The CDR3 length is 11 residues. Germline CDR1 reads ENHRY; CDR2 reads SYGVKD. The ends were cut back, 11 bases at V and 7 bases at J, with 15 bases in the middle. CDR3 amino acids: CAYGEGGEQYF. DNA for the CDR3: TGTGCCTATGGAGAGGGAGGAGAGCAGTACTTC.

The rearrangement uses TRBV5-6 and TRBJ2-1; 10 nucleotides line up with TRBD2. There are 16 residues in the CDR3. Germline V gene lookup returns CDR1 SGHDT and CDR2 YYEEEE. J lost 4 bases, V lost 1 base, and 5 bases had no gene match. CDR3 in amino acids: CASSLLAGVQYNEQFF. CDR3 in DNA: TGTGCCAGCAGCTTGCTAGCGGGAGTTCAGTACAATGAGCAGTTCTTC.

The chain is built from TRBV19 and TRBJ2-3; 8 bases align to TRBD1. In germline, CDR1 is LNHDA, CDR2 SQIVND (reference sequence). The J segment lost 7 bases and the V segment lost 3 bases, leaving 3 bases of the junction unmatched. This CDR3 is built from 13 residues. The CDR3 here is CASSIQGANTQYF. The CDR3 bases are TGTGCCAGTAGTATTCAGGGGGCAAATACGCAGTATTTT.

This clone was observed a few times. The chain has TRBV30 and TRBJ1-5; TRBD1 matches at 7 bases. CDR1 and CDR2 (germline): GTSNPN, SVGIG (reference sequence). This CDR3 comprises 16 residues. With 1 base clipped from V and 6 bases from J, the junction kept 12 bases outside the gene matches. The chain's CDR3 is CAWSAGLNRGGQPQHF. Here the CDR3 DNA reads TGTGCCTGGAGTGCCGGACTCAACAGGGGTGGTCAGCCCCAGCATTTT.